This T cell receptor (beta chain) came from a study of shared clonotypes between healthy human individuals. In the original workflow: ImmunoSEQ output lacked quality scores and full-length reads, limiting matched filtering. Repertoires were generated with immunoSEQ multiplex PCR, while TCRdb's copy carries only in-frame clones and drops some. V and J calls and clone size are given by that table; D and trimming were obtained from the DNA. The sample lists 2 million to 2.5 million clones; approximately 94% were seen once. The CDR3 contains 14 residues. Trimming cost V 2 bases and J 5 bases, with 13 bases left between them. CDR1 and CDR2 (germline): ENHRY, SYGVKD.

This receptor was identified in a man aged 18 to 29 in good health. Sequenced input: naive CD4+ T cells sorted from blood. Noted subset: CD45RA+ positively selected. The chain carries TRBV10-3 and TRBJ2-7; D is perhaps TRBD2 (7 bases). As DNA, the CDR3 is TGTGCCATCAGTGAGGTCGCGGGGGCTCACGAGCAGTACTTC. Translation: CAISEVAGAHEQYF.